The text below deals with one T cell receptor beta chain. The PCR used 60 Vbeta and 13 Jbeta primers. Sequencing used immunoSEQ multiplex PCR; TCRdb keeps in-frame clones, though not all of them. The data hold some 190,000 clones, with around four fifths observed a single time. The data belong to a study of cytomegalovirus exposure and HLA in healthy donors. The CDR3 runs to 14 residues. V trimming: 2 bases; J trimming: 8 bases; junction bases outside the gene matches: 6. Germline CDR1 MNHNY, CDR2 SVGAGI (reference sequence). Source material: PBMCs. The chain combines TRBV6-6 with TRBJ1-1, with 9 bases fitting TRBD1. This TCR derives from a man aged 18 to 30 in good health and CMV-seronegative. The CDR3 sequence is CASSYRDREKEAFF. CDR3 bases: TGTGCCAGCAGTTACCGGGACAGGGAAAAAGAAGCTTTCTTT.